The 8 T cell receptor beta chains below were found in one sample sequenced in a study of T-cell reconstitution after alpha-beta-depleted transplantation in children. Researchers prepared the TCRbeta library using unique molecular identifiers, the study reports. A single record per CDR3 protein comes from TCRdb applying MiXCR to the PCR reads. Among 200,000 to 300,000 distinct CDR3 sequences listed, roughly 23% were seen once. The sample here was PBMCs, taken before TCRalphabeta/CD19-depleted stem cell transplant. Receptor source: a girl aged 2-10 years with Fanconi anemia, due to receive a stem cell transplant.

This clonotype was counted many times. The genes are TRBV20-1 and TRBJ2-7; D may be TRBD2 (5 bases). CDR3 length: 14 amino acids. Germline V CDR1 and CDR2: DFQATT, SNEGSKA (reference sequence). V dropped 5 bases and J dropped 4 bases, with 18 bases sitting between them. The CDR3 spells CSAPRWGREYEQYF. The CDR3, as DNA: TGCAGTGCTCCTCGGTGGGGTAGGGAGTACGAGCAGTACTTC.

This clonotype was found many times. As DNA, the CDR3 is TGTGCCAGCAACACGGCTACGGGGAGCAATCAGCCCCAGCATTTT. Translation gives CASNTATGSNQPQHF. The chain has TRBV4-2 and TRBJ1-5; D gene ambiguous. The V and J ends lost 7 bases and 1 base respectively, with 14 bases between them. The CDR3 has 15 amino acids. CDR1 is LGHNA and CDR2 is YNFKEQ in the germline V gene.

The chain carries TRBV18 and TRBJ2-7; D could derive from TRBD1 or TRBD2 (5 bases each). Per germline, CDR1 KGHSH and CDR2 LQKENI. The germline V and J ends were trimmed by 2 bases and 7 bases, with 15 bases remaining between them. The CDR3 sequence is 14 residues long. The CDR3 is CASSPDGGPGEQYF. CDR3 nucleotides: TGTGCCAGCTCACCAGATGGGGGTCCCGGGGAGCAGTACTTC.

The sample holds a few counts of this clonotype. DNA of the CDR3: TGCGCCAGCAGCCACCGACTAGCGGAGACCCAGTACTTC. Translating it yields CASSHRLAETQYF. The chain is built from TRBV4-1 and TRBJ2-5; TRBD2 aligns across 8 bases. CDR1 and CDR2 (germline): MGHRA, YSYEKL. The CDR3 is 13 residues long. V dropped 3 bases and J dropped 5; count of bases not matched to a gene: 2.

The sample holds many counts of this clonotype. The CDR3 region has the DNA TGCGCCAGCAAAGGGAGGGCGGTATCACAAGAGACCCAGTACTTC. It is translated as CASKGRAVSQETQYF. The chain couples TRBV5-1 to TRBJ2-5; 7 bases match TRBD2. Germline V gives CDR1 SGHRS, CDR2 YFSETQ. V shed 6 bases, J shed 2 bases, and the junction held 10 bases outside the gene matches. CDR3 length: 15 amino acids.

V usage is TRBV7-2 and J usage is TRBJ2-7, with 7 bases lining up with TRBD2. Unmatched junction bases numbered 9, after V lost 4 bases and J lost 3 bases. The CDR3 spans 15 residues. Germline values: CDR1 SGHTA, CDR2 FQGNSA. As DNA, the CDR3 is TGTGCCAGCAGCTCACAATCTAGCGGTTACTACGAGCAGTACTTC. This codes for CASSSQSSGYYEQYF. The full variable domain, with the rest looked up from reference TRBV7-2 and TRBJ2-7, is GAGVSQSPSNKVTEKGKDVELRCDPISGHTALYWYRQSLGQGLEFLIYFQGNSAPDKSGLPSDRFSAERTGGSVSTLTIQRTQQEDSAVYLCASSSQSSGYYEQYFGPGTRLTVT.

This clonotype was seen a few times. The chain employs TRBV29-1 and TRBJ2-3; 11 bases align to TRBD2. In germline, CDR1 is SQVTM, CDR2 ANQGSEA. J was trimmed by 7 bases and V by 5 bases; bases with no gene match: 5. CDR3 length: 13 amino acids. The CDR3: CSVLSGGAYTQYF. In DNA form, the CDR3 reads TGCAGCGTTCTTAGCGGGGGGGCCTATACGCAGTATTTT.

At least ten counts were recorded for this clonotype. The chain uses TRBV2 and TRBJ2-1, with 9 bases fitting TRBD1. Germline CDR1 SNHLY, CDR2 FYNNEI. The ends lost 4 bases at V and 9 bases at J; junction bases unmatched: 1. The length of the CDR3 is 12 residues. CDR3 residues: CASSGDRAEQFF. DNA for the CDR3: TGTGCCAGCAGTGGGGACAGGGCTGAGCAGTTCTTC.